This T cell receptor (beta chain) was found in a study of cytomegalovirus exposure and HLA in healthy donors. Produced via immunoSEQ multiplex PCR; TCRdb's table is partial and in-frame only. The data show about 57,000 clones, roughly 90% seen once. Trimming took 1 base from V and 4 from J, leaving 23 bases between them. The CDR3 loop spans 19 amino acids. Germline CDR1 is MNHNS and CDR2 is SASEGT. The sample taken for sequencing was PBMCs. The clonotype was recovered from a woman aged 18-29 years in good health and CMV-seronegative. This rearrangement joins TRBV6-1 to TRBJ1-3; possible D gene TRBD1, 5 bases. The CDR3 region has the DNA TGTGCCAGCAGTGAAGGAGAAGACAGAATAACTCGTGAGGGAAACACCATATATTTT. Translation: CASSEGEDRITREGNTIYF.